This T cell receptor (beta chain) derives from a study of blood T cells in healthy people across ages. General observations from the study: Diversity figures based on one million T cells were deemed too low.

A second PCR, run for roughly 7 to 11 cycles, used a sample-barcoded 5' primer plus a J-beta primer mix. A template-switch adaptor with 12 random nucleotides tagged each cDNA molecule. From the 5' RACE reads, TCRdb called clonotypes with MiXCR, one entry per CDR3 protein. The sample lists 850,000 or so distinct CDR3 sequences; 25% to 35% were seen once. The CDR3 covers 13 residues. V was clipped by 1 base and J by 3 bases, with 4 bases between them. Germline values: CDR1 MNHNS, CDR2 SASEGT. Note on this clonotype: Its target is not known.

Sequenced material: blood. The receptor's source is a woman aged 80 or older in good health. V usage is TRBV6-1 and J usage is TRBJ1-5; no definite D call. CDR3 residues: CASSEDNNQPQHF. CDR3 DNA sequence: TGTGCCAGCAGTGAAGATAACAATCAGCCCCAGCATTTT.